One T cell receptor (beta chain) is described in this entry. Per the original methods: Reference gene primers were amplified, and this amplification served to estimate nucleated cell counts. Sequenced by immunoSEQ multiplex PCR; TCRdb stores in-frame clones only, minus some. V, J and clone size reflect that table, while D and trimming were determined from the DNA. Of 95,000 to 120,000 clones in the sample, around four fifths were seen once. The sample comes from a study of blood T cell repertoires in COVID-19. Study details: The United States, Italy and Spain supplied acute and convalescent COVID-19 samples. PBMCs, B-cell-depleted T cells, or T cells were the source of the cDNA or gDNA that made up the material.

The germline V and J ends were trimmed by 5 bases and 5 bases, with 19 bases remaining between them. The CDR3 contains 17 residues. Per germline, CDR1 SGHAT and CDR2 FQNNGV. Sequences were obtained from peripheral blood. The chain joins TRBV11-2 to TRBJ1-6, with TRBD1 as a possible D gene (5 bases). The sequence was obtained from a woman in her 70s with acute or convalescent COVID-19. This CDR3 is CASSIGGGMGHNSPLHF. CDR3 nucleotides: TGTGCCAGCAGCATCGGGGGGGGAATGGGGCATAATTCACCCCTCCACTTT.